The rows below give T cell receptor beta chains drawn from one sample of a study of T-cell reconstitution after alpha-beta-depleted transplantation in children. TCRdb used MiXCR to reprocess the PCR reads, holding one entry per CDR3 protein. The sample contains about 400,000 distinct CDR3 sequences, roughly 14% of which appear only once. The sequencing used PBMCs, collected from the stem cell graft. The origin of the receptors is a human donor who donated a stem cell graft to a child with Fanconi anemia. Both conserved end residues are part of each CDR3.

>TRBJ1-2|TRBV6-6
CATSTGNYGYTF
>TRBJ2-3|TRBV7-9
CASSSRMLAGGSTDTQYF
>TRBJ2-2|TRBV9
CASSVDPNLVGELFF
>TRBJ1-2|TRBV6-6
CGTQGPNYGYTF
>TRBJ2-7|TRBV7-6
CASSADRGNEQYF
>TRBJ2-5|TRBV6-5
CASSYSSGLAYQETQYF
>TRBJ2-1|TRBV7-9
CASRSPGSRGMNEQFF
>TRBJ2-5|TRBV20-1
CSASLAGGRETQYF
>TRBJ2-5|TRBV7-2
CASSLWTSGTQYF
>TRBJ1-5|TRBV28
CASSFPPGQGNQPQHF
>TRBJ2-5|TRBV18
CASSTSGGQEETQYF
>TRBJ2-3|TRBV6-1
CASSVQGDADTQYF
>TRBJ2-5|TRBV10-1
CASSEGLATGETQYF
>TRBJ2-1|TRBV28
CASSLAAGAGYNEQFF
>TRBJ1-1|TRBV4-1
CASSQAPFNEAFF
>TRBJ2-1|TRBV10-2
CASSDWLYNEQFF
>TRBJ2-5|TRBV25-1
CASSPTGTVEETQYF
>TRBJ1-1|TRBV20-1
CSARQDTNTEAFF
>TRBJ2-2|TRBV12-3/TRBV12-4
CASSLGARTGELFF
>TRBJ2-5|TRBV20-1
CCARDMMGLAGVETQYF
>TRBJ2-5|TRBV15
CATSRAGYQETQYF
>TRBJ1-1|TRBV5-6
CASSWRRQSSTEAFF
>TRBJ2-1|TRBV12-3/TRBV12-4
CASSVLRVNLYNEQFF
>TRBJ1-4|TRBV21-1
CASSSHSGTENEKLFF
>TRBJ1-1|TRBV5-1
CASSLVFNTEAFF
>TRBJ1-1|TRBV2
CASRRGQGVNTEAFF
>TRBJ1-2|TRBV7-9
CASSSNSGTSYGYTF
>TRBJ1-1|TRBV7-9
CASSLAGGANHGTEAFF
>TRBJ1-5|TRBV6-5
CASSSRGDSNQPQHF
>TRBJ1-1|TRBV6-6
CASTLTGLNTEAFF
>TRBJ2-5|TRBV7-2
CASSRGRRRTQETQYF
>TRBJ2-2|TRBV12-3/TRBV12-4
CASSLGQPTGELFF
>TRBJ2-3|TRBV12-3/TRBV12-4
CASSQTSGAIVDTQYF
>TRBJ1-3|TRBV27
CASSLNGGSGNTIYF
>TRBJ2-1|TRBV4-2
CASSQERGQGYNQQFF
>TRBJ2-3|TRBV28
CASSLPYLATQYF
>TRBJ2-5|TRBV4-1
CASSQERTSGRETQYF